This paragraph covers one T cell receptor (beta chain) sequence. This sample was included in a study of blood T cell repertoires in COVID-19. Study-level information: Sources were T cells, B-cell-depleted T cells, or PBMCs; the material itself was cDNA or gDNA.

The protocol was immunoSEQ multiplex PCR, while the TCRdb copy is restricted to in-frame clones and leaves out a portion. The sample comprises 80,000 to 100,000 clones, under 80% of which are singletons, and 15% rests with the top ten. The CDR3 runs 16 residues. V shed 5 bases, J shed 5 bases, and the junction held 14 bases outside the gene matches. Germline loops: CDR1 MNHNY, CDR2 SVGAGI (reference sequence). Sample: peripheral blood. V is TRBV6-6 and J is TRBJ2-7, with 8 bases fitting TRBD1. The TCR sequence derives from a human donor in a cohort sampled during active COVID-19. The chain's CDR3 is CASSPDRGESRNEQYF. The CDR3 nucleotides read TGTGCCAGCAGTCCCGACAGGGGAGAGTCGCGGAACGAGCAGTACTTC.